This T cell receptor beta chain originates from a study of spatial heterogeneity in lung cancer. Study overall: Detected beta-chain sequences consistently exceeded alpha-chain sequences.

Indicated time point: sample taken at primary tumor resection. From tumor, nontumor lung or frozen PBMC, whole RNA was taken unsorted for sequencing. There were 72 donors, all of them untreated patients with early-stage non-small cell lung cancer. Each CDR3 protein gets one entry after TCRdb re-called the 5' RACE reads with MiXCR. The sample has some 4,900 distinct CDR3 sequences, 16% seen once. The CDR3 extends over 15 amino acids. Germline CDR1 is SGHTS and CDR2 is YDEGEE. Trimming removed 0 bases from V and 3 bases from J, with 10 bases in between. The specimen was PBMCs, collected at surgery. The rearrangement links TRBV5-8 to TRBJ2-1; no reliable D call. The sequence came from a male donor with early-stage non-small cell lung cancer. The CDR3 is CASSLEGTLYNEQFF. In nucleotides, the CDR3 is TGTGCCAGCAGCTTGGAGGGCACCCTCTACAATGAGCAGTTCTTC.